The present T cell receptor beta chain was sequenced within a study of blood T cell repertoires in COVID-19. Study details: PBMCs, B-cell-depleted T cells, or T cells provided the cDNA or gDNA that made up the material.

Clones were sequenced by immunoSEQ multiplex PCR, and TCRdb holds only the in-frame ones, with some missing. The sample contains some 150,000 clones, over 75% of which appear only once. This receptor was identified in a human donor in a cohort sampled during active COVID-19. The sample comprised peripheral blood.

CDR3 in amino acids: CASSPAGGIEAFF. The CDR3, as DNA: TGTGCCAGCAGCCCAGCAGGGGGGATTGAAGCTTTCTTT. This sequence joins TRBV14 and TRBJ1-1; 7 positions match TRBD1. CDR3 size: 13 residues. V trimming: 4 bases; J trimming: 7 bases; junction bases outside the gene matches: 6. The germline CDR1 and CDR2 sequences are SGHDN and FVKESK.